The source of this TCR beta chain is a study of shared clonotypes between healthy human individuals (dated by TCRdb to about 2020). About the study as a whole: A couple of women and three men aged 18 to 49 years were included in the cohort. To estimate repertoire size and how much clonotype sharing occurs between individuals, the study deeply sequenced the blood TCR repertoires of five or six healthy adults. For each donor, three plates each were used for CD4 naive and CD4 memory, two plates were used for CD8 naive, and one plate was used for CD8 memory. Each donor's leukapheresis produced roughly between roughly 0.85 and 9.5 billion PBMCs. Libraries were prepared and TCR repertoires were sequenced by different laboratories using diverse techniques, in order to increase sequencing depth and limit assay-specific biases. The paper's findings and limits, for the study overall: Compared with non-shared clonotypes, the clonotypes found in all four sorted-subset donors had higher generation probabilities. When a handful of donors were compared, the shared fraction of clonotypes was about 5% for naive CD4, around 3.6% for naive CD8, more than 2% for memory CD4, and roughly 0.43% for memory CD8. Based on pairwise subsampling, the degree of clonotype sharing among donors was expected to be affected by sequencing depth. Estimated clonotype richness was generally larger for naive than for memory subsets. Sampling was restricted to blood, and TCR repertoires in tissues likely differ from the TCR repertoires found in blood. The genetic and exposure-history diversity represented was limited by the small number of donors. Even with the large sequencing depth, rarefaction of the sorted-subset datasets indicated that sequencing was incomplete.

Donors were healthy HIV-negative adults with no recently reported acute infections or vaccinations. Every donor was a Caucasian adult residing in Nashville, Tennessee, USA. CD4+ T cells were enriched by magnetic negative selection; naive cells were then positively selected on CD45RA, and the negative fraction formed the memory subset. Blood was obtained by leukapheresis, after which PBMCs were separated by Ficoll-Histopaque density gradient centrifugation and cryopreserved in liquid nitrogen vapor phase. Analytical flow cytometry was used to check the purity and quantity of every magnetically sorted T cell population. Genomic DNA was isolated from every sorted fraction and measured by UV absorbance on a Nanodrop 2000c. Using the deep immunoSEQ assay, multiplex PCR amplified TCR CDR3 regions from genomic DNA. Genomic DNA extracted from each cell subset was distributed evenly over all wells of several immunoSEQ 96-well plates, and each plate served as one replicate. For sorted subsets, each replicate PCR was loaded with approximately 200 ng genomic DNA, equivalent to some 27,000 T cell genomes. Purified libraries were quantified with a Qubit 3.0 fluorometer, sized on a Bioanalyzer 2100, and re-quantified with the KAPA Library Quantification kit. Every immunoSEQ 96-well plate was sequenced on a separate single-read 150-cycle Illumina NextSeq 550 flow cell. The study's processing was this. The immunoSEQ output contained only junctional sequences without quality scores, so filtering could not match that applied to full-length reads. Sequences were annotated with PyIR, a Python wrapper for IgBLAST v1.9, using IMGT germline references to assign V/J genes and CDR3. Reads with weak V/J assignments (E-value above 1e-6), missing CDR3, stop codons, out-of-frame junctions, or ambiguous translated residues were removed. V3J clonotypes were defined as sequences sharing an identical inferred V gene, J gene, and CDR3 amino acid sequence. Percentage overlap between repertoires was calculated by dividing the number of shared unique clonotypes by the size of the smaller repertoire. RTK rarefaction, the Chao1 estimator, and Recon v2.1 estimates of unobserved clonotypes were used to assess repertoire richness. For all TCRbeta clonotypes obtained by the gDNA method from a few donors, generation probabilities were computed with OLGA. In its TCRdb copy, this immuneACCESS table keeps in-frame sequences only and misses some clones. Where compared with another copy, unresolved V genes explain less than half of these, and the others have no known cause. D and trimming were read from the DNA, whereas the V and J calls and clone size are those reported in that table. This sample has approximately 620,000 clones in its table, and more than 95% of those were observed once. The ten largest clones represent 0.057% of the sample.

At the junction V is shortened by 7 bases and J by 6 bases; bases outside the gene matches: 5. The CDR3 starts with the cysteine, ends with the phenylalanine, and has 12 residues. The read is trimmed to its CDR3 DNA, 36 bases read in frame from base 1. Per the germline V gene (reference sequence), GTSNPN is the CDR1 and SVGIG is the CDR2. A remark on this clone: There is no known antigen for this receptor. Qualities for individual bases were not recorded, and no much larger clone is one base off.

The rearrangement joined TRBV30 to TRBJ2-7, with TRBD1 matching 11 junction bases. The sequenced sample was naive CD4+ T cells sorted from blood. The cell subset or site tag for this specimen amounts to: CD45RA+ positively selected. The clonotype comes from a woman in her thirties in good health. The encoded CDR3 is CASGTGGLEQYF. The nucleotides read TGTGCCTCCGGGACAGGGGGGCTCGAGCAGTACTTC.